These T cell receptor beta chains were read from a single sample in a study of Graves' ophthalmopathy and Graves' hyperthyroidism. From the multiplex PCR reads, TCRdb called clonotypes with MiXCR, one entry per CDR3 protein. This sample carries 680,000 or so distinct CDR3 sequences, about a fifth of them seen once, and the ten largest clones take more than 5.5%. The specimen sequenced was peripheral blood. The origin of the receptors is a woman under 30 with stable Graves' hyperthyroidism. Some clones in this sample may be carry-over from other donors' samples. The CDR3 runs from the conserved cysteine through the conserved F or W. The D gene is left open where the match is weak. Clone size, where shown, is once, few, many, or a class for clones that have expanded.

d_gene	v_gene	len	abundance	j_gene	CDR3aa	CDR3nt
-	TRBV2	13	many	TRBJ2-7	CASRGTASYEQYF	TGTGCCAGCAGGGGAACGGCATCCTACGAGCAGTACTTC
TRBD1	TRBV30	14	-	TRBJ1-1	CASDRDRGRTEAFF	TGTGCCTCGGACCGGGACAGGGGGCGAACTGAAGCTTTCTTT
TRBD2	TRBV27	21	-	TRBJ2-2	CASSIYTGTSGRERRHGELFF	TGTGCCAGCAGTATATATACCGGGACTAGCGGGAGAGAGCGGCGCCACGGGGAGCTGTTTTTT
-	TRBV30	14	many	TRBJ1-2	CAWFGRDGVYGYTF	TGTGCCTGGTTCGGCCGGGACGGTGTCTATGGCTACACCTTC
TRBD1	TRBV3-1	14	-	TRBJ1-1	CASSHTDRGAEAFF	TGTGCCAGCAGCCACACCGACAGGGGGGCTGAAGCTTTCTTT
-	TRBV7-9	14	once	TRBJ2-5	CASSPPGELETQYF	TGTGCCAGCAGCCCCCCCGGGGAGCTGGAGACCCAGTACTTC
TRBD1	TRBV12-3/TRBV12-4	16	many	TRBJ1-1	CASSYSGTGGTTEAFF	TGTGCCAGCAGTTACTCCGGGACAGGGGGCACCACTGAAGCTTTCTTT
-	TRBV20-1	18	many	TRBJ2-5	CSARGTARGWASQETQYF	TGCAGTGCTAGAGGTACAGCCCGTGGTTGGGCCTCACAAGAGACCCAGTACTTC
-	TRBV10-2	18	few	TRBJ1-5	CASSESGRGGAFNQPQHF	TGCGCCAGCAGTGAGTCGGGGCGTGGGGGGGCTTTCAATCAGCCCCAGCATTTT
-	TRBV30	14	once	TRBJ1-5	CAWRAPGGNQPQHF	TGTGCCTGGCGAGCCCCAGGGGGCAATCAGCCCCAGCATTTT
-	TRBV6-5	14	many	TRBJ2-7	CASRLDLPSYEQYF	TGTGCCAGCAGACTGGACCTCCCCTCCTACGAGCAGTACTTC
TRBD1	TRBV6-5	12	many	TRBJ1-5	CASSYSDRASHF	TGTGCCAGCAGTTACTCAGACAGGGCTTCCCATTTT
-	TRBV2	13	-	TRBJ1-1	CATFGQMNTEAFF	TGTGCCACCTTCGGACAGATGAACACTGAAGCTTTCTTT
-	TRBV6-5	14	-	TRBJ2-2	CASSYFRQIGELFF	TGTGCCAGCAGTTACTTTAGACAGATCGGGGAGCTGTTTTTT
-	TRBV12-3/TRBV12-4	14	many	TRBJ2-5	CASSLSQAQETQYF	TGTGCCAGCAGTTTAAGCCAGGCGCAAGAGACCCAGTACTTC
TRBD2	TRBV7-9	16	-	TRBJ2-5	CASNEFKAGPGETQYF	TGTGCCAGCAACGAATTTAAAGCGGGACCAGGGGAGACCCAGTACTTC
TRBD1	TRBV29-1	13	many	TRBJ1-2	CSVQTGQGYGYTF	TGCAGCGTTCAAACGGGACAGGGATATGGCTACACCTTC
-	TRBV5-4	14	-	TRBJ1-6	CASSLGTEYSHLHF	TGTGCCAGCAGCTTAGGAACTGAATATTCACACCTCCACTTT
-	TRBV28	14	many	TRBJ2-7	CASSLVGARYEQYF	TGTGCCAGCAGTTTAGTAGGGGCGCGGTACGAGCAGTACTTC
TRBD2	TRBV11-1	16	-	TRBJ2-2	CASSPPTSGRAGELFF	TGTGCCAGCAGCCCACCGACTAGCGGGAGGGCCGGGGAGCTGTTTTTT
-	TRBV6-5	16	many	TRBJ1-2	CASRKTTIVTGNGYTF	TGTGCCAGCAGAAAAACAACGATAGTAACAGGGAATGGCTACACCTTC
TRBD2	TRBV11-2	18	many	TRBJ2-5	CASSLRNWERGGQETQYF	TGTGCCAGCAGCTTACGAAACTGGGAGCGGGGGGGTCAAGAGACCCAGTACTTC
TRBD1	TRBV20-1	16	-	TRBJ1-1	CSARAQQGLMNTEAFF	TGCAGTGCTAGAGCCCAACAGGGGTTAATGAACACTGAAGCTTTCTTT
-	TRBV6-2/TRBV6-3	13	many	TRBJ1-6	CASSPGPISPLHF	TGTGCCAGCAGCCCGGGACCGATATCACCCCTCCACTTT
-	TRBV6-1	13	-	TRBJ2-3	CATPPTGLDTQYF	TGTGCCACCCCCCCGACAGGATTAGATACGCAGTATTTT
-	TRBV11-2	14	few	TRBJ2-7	CASSLEFGSYEQYF	TGTGCCAGCAGCTTAGAATTTGGCAGCTACGAGCAGTACTTC
-	TRBV6-1	17	many	TRBJ1-2	CASSEELWRGRIYGYTF	TGTGCCAGCAGTGAAGAACTCTGGCGGGGCCGAATCTATGGCTACACCTTC
-	TRBV28	13	-	TRBJ2-7	CASSPTGSAEQYF	TGTGCCAGCAGTCCTACAGGGAGCGCCGAGCAGTACTTC
TRBD1	TRBV6-1	14	-	TRBJ2-5	CASSGDDSGGTQYF	TGTGCCAGCAGTGGGGACGACTCAGGGGGCACCCAGTACTTC
-	TRBV15	16	many	TRBJ1-2	CATSRDYDRANYGYTF	TGTGCCACCAGCAGAGATTACGACCGAGCTAACTATGGCTACACCTTC
TRBD1	TRBV27	15	many	TRBJ1-2	CASSSTGGAYYGYTF	TGTGCCAGCAGTTCGACAGGGGGCGCATACTATGGCTACACCTTC
-	TRBV5-1	15	many	TRBJ2-4	CASSLGGIAKNIQYF	TGCGCCAGCAGCTTGGGCGGGATAGCCAAAAACATTCAGTACTTC
-	TRBV12-5	14	-	TRBJ1-2	CASEASPPGNGYTF	TGTGCTAGTGAGGCATCTCCTCCAGGGAATGGCTACACCTTC